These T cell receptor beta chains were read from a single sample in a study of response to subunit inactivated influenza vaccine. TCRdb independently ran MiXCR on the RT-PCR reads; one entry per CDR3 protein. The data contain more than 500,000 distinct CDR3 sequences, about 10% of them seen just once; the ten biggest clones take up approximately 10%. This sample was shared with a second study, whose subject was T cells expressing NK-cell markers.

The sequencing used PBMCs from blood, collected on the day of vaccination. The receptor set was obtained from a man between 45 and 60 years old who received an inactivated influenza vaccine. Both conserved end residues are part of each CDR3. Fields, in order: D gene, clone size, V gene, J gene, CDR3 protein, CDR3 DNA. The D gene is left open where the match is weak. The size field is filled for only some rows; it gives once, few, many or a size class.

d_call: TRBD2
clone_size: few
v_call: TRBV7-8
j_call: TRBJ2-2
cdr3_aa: CASSERGIGELFF
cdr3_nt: TGTGCCAGCAGCGAGCGGGGTATCGGGGAGCTGTTTTTT

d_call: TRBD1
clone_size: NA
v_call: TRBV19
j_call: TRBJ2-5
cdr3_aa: CASQPGQGLVETQYF
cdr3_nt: TGTGCCAGCCAGCCGGGACAGGGTTTGGTTGAGACCCAGTACTTC

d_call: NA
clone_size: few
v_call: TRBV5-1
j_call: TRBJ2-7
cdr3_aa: CASSLGVGLYYEQYF
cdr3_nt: TGCGCCAGCAGCTTGGGGGTAGGGTTATACTACGAGCAGTACTTC

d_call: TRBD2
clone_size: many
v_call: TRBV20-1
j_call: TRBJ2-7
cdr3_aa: CSARGSLAGSYEQYF
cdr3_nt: TGCAGTGCTAGAGGCAGCCTAGCGGGGTCCTACGAGCAGTACTTC

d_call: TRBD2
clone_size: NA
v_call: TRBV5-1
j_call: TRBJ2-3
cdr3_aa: CASSLSGEGPDTQYF
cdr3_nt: TGCGCCAGCAGCTTGTCGGGGGAGGGCCCAGATACGCAGTATTTT

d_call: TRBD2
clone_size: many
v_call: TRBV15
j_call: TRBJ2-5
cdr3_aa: CATSDASGSETQYF
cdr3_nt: TGTGCCACCAGTGACGCTAGCGGGAGTGAGACCCAGTACTTC

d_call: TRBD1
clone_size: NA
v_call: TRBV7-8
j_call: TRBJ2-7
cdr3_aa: CASSLYRTGGLYEQYF
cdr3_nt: TGTGCCAGCAGCTTATATAGGACAGGGGGCTTATACGAGCAGTACTTC

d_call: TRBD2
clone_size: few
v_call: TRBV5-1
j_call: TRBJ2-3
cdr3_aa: CASSFLAGDVDTQYF
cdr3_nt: TGCGCCAGCAGCTTCCTAGCGGGGGACGTAGATACGCAGTATTTT

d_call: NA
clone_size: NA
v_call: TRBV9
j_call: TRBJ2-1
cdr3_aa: CASSVDIRTTSRYNEQFF
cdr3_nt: TGTGCCAGCAGCGTAGACATAAGGACAACCTCCCGATACAATGAGCAGTTCTTC

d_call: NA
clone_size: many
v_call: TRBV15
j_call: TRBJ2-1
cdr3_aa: CATSRSRGATSYNEQFF
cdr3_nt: TGTGCCACCAGCAGATCGAGGGGAGCCACGTCCTACAATGAGCAGTTCTTC

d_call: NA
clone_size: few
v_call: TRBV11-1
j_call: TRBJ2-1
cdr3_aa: CASSLNLGAYNEQFF
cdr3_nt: TGTGCCAGCAGCTTAAACCTTGGTGCGTACAATGAGCAGTTCTTC

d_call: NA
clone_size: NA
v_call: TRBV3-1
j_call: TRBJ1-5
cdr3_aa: CASSQGAGTYQPQHF
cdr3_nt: TGTGCCAGCAGCCAAGGGGCAGGGACCTATCAGCCCCAGCATTTT